Below, 29 T cell receptor beta chains from the same sample are listed, as sequenced in a study of patients and donors after allogeneic stem cell transplantation. Each CDR3 protein gets one entry after TCRdb re-called the RT-PCR reads with MiXCR. The table shows some 2,300 distinct CDR3 sequences, with under 9% occurring only once. Sequenced sample: blood, either unsorted or a sorted T cell fraction (not recorded which). The source is a human donor who was either an allogeneic HSCT recipient or a stem cell or donor lymphocyte infusion donor (not recorded which). It is not recorded whose cells these are; they may come from a transplant donor.

The rearrangement links TRBV11-2 to TRBJ2-3; D gene ambiguous. The V gene's germline CDR1 is SGHAT and CDR2 FQNNGV. V was clipped by 2 bases and J by 5 bases, with 8 bases between them. This CDR3 has 13 residues. This chain's CDR3 is CASSLNLGDTQYF. The CDR3, as DNA: TGTGCCAGCAGCTTAAATTTAGGAGATACGCAGTATTTT.

The chain has TRBV7-2 and TRBJ1-2; TRBD1 is a possible D gene (5 bases). Germline-derived CDR1 and CDR2 are SGHTA and FQGNSA. Trimming pared 7 bases from V and 5 bases from J, leaving 17 bases between. The CDR3 has 14 amino acids. The CDR3 nucleotides are TGTGCCAGCACCCAAGAGAGGGGACGGTATGGCTACACCTTC. Protein sequence: CASTQERGRYGYTF.

The chain carries TRBV5-1 and TRBJ1-1, with TRBD1 identical over 7 bases. V lost 7 bases and J lost 4; bases outside the gene matches: 10. CDR1 and CDR2 (germline): SGHRS, YFSETQ. CDR3 length: 14 residues. In DNA, the CDR3 is TGCGCCAGCGAACCGACAGGGTTGGGCACTGAAGCTTTCTTT. It yields the protein CASEPTGLGTEAFF.

Within the sample, this clonotype is medium-sized. This rearrangement joins TRBV4-3 to TRBJ1-2, with D unclear. From germline, CDR1 is LGHNA and CDR2 YSLEER. The CDR3 is made up of 13 amino acids. The V end was cut by 0 bases, the J end by 4 bases, with 6 bases between. CDR3: CASSQDLGYGYTF. CDR3 nucleotides: TGCGCCAGCAGCCAAGATCTTGGCTATGGCTACACCTTC.

The chain combines TRBV4-1 with TRBJ1-2; no clear D. The germline CDR1 and CDR2 sequences are MGHRA and YSYEKL. The CDR3 consists of 13 residues. Trimming shortened V by 4 bases and J by 4 bases, and 10 bases separated the two germline ends. For the CDR3, the DNA is TGCGCCAGCAGCCGCCCCGACTTCTATGGCTACACCTTC. Translation: CASSRPDFYGYTF.

The chain has TRBV7-6 and TRBJ2-2; D gene unclear. With 5 bases removed from V and 4 bases from J, the gap between germline ends came to 8 bases. Germline V gives CDR1 SGHVS, CDR2 FNYEAQ. CDR3 length: 13 residues. In DNA form, the CDR3 reads TGTGCCAGCAGCCAAAGTTCCACCGGGGAGCTGTTTTTT. Translating it yields CASSQSSTGELFF.

By frequency in the sample, this clonotype is large. The gene calls are TRBV7-6 and TRBJ1-1; TRBD1 aligns across 7 bases. Germline CDR1 and CDR2: SGHVS and FNYEAQ. The CDR3 extends over 13 amino acids. With 5 bases clipped from V and 5 bases from J, the junction kept 5 bases outside the gene matches. The CDR3 DNA sequence: TGTGCCAGCAGCCTACAGGGGCAAACTGAAGCTTTCTTT. It is translated as CASSLQGQTEAFF. Drawing the rest from reference TRBV7-6 and TRBJ1-1, the complete variable domain is GAGVSQSPRYKVTKRGQDVALRCDPISGHVSLYWYRQALGQGPEFLTYFNYEAQQDKSGLPNDRFSAERPEGSISTLTIQRTEQRDSAMYRCASSLQGQTEAFFGQGTRLTVV.

By share, this clonotype ranks as large (0.1 to 1%). The chain has TRBV29-1 and TRBJ1-5, with TRBD1 as a possible D gene (5 bases). V shed 6 bases and J shed 2 bases, with 11 bases lying between them. CDR1 and CDR2 (germline): SQVTM, ANQGSEA. CDR3 length: 13 residues. The CDR3 loop reads CSVQGDGNQPQHF. The CDR3 nucleotides are TGCAGCGTGCAGGGAGACGGCAATCAGCCCCAGCATTTT.

In this sample, this clonotype is medium-sized. The chain combines TRBV30 with TRBJ2-7, with a tentative D call TRBD2 (6 bases). Trimming stripped 3 bases from V and 4 bases from J, with 10 bases between. Looked up from germline, CDR1 is GTSNPN and CDR2 is SVGIG (reference sequence). The CDR3 sequence is 12 residues long. The CDR3 region is CAWSGSVYEQYF. The DNA for the CDR3 is TGTGCCTGGAGCGGGAGTGTTTACGAGCAGTACTTC.

By frequency in the sample, this clonotype is medium-sized (0.01 to 0.1%). The chain joins TRBV7-9 to TRBJ2-3; D not resolved. CDR3 length: 17 amino acids. The germline gives CDR1 SEHNR, CDR2 FQNEAQ (reference sequence). V lost 5 bases to trimming and J lost 2 bases, with 20 bases between them. The CDR3 loop reads CASSLPGFGENTDTQYF. In DNA, the CDR3 is TGTGCCAGCAGCCTACCCGGATTCGGTGAAAACACAGATACGCAGTATTTT.

The rearrangement links TRBV30 to TRBJ1-5; D possibly corresponds to TRBD1 (5 bases). Trimming removed 2 bases at V and 3 bases at J, with 8 bases between. The CDR3 loop spans 13 amino acids. Germline-derived CDR1 and CDR2 are GTSNPN and SVGIG (reference sequence). In DNA form, the CDR3 reads TGTGCCTGGAGTTCGGGGGACAATCAGCCCCAGCATTTT. Encoded protein: CAWSSGDNQPQHF. Full variable domain (rest looked up from reference TRBV30 and TRBJ1-5): SQTIHQWPATLVQPVGSPLSLECTVEGTSNPNLYWYRQAAGRGLQLLFYSVGIGQISSEVPQNLSASRPQDRQFILSSKKLLLSDSGFYLCAWSSGDNQPQHFGDGTRLSIL.

This clonotype is labeled medium-sized (0.01 to 0.1%). The chain links TRBV7-6 to TRBJ2-3; D may be TRBD1 (6 bases). CDR1 and CDR2 (germline): SGHVS, FNYEAQ. Trimming took off 4 bases at V and 0 bases at J, with 11 bases between the two ends. The CDR3 sequence is 15 residues long. CDR3 sequence reads: CASSSAGASTDTQYF. The CDR3 nucleotides are TGTGCCAGCAGCTCGGCAGGGGCCAGCACAGATACGCAGTATTTT.

This clonotype was detected only a few times. The chain joins TRBV5-5 to TRBJ2-7, with a possible D match to TRBD2 (6 bases). The CDR3 is made up of 15 amino acids. V lost 2 bases, J lost 1 base, and 13 bases lay in between. From germline, CDR1 is SGHKS and CDR2 YYEKEE (reference sequence). CDR3 in DNA: TGTGCCAGCAGCTTCGGAGGGATGGGGTCCTACGAGCAGTACTTC. The encoded protein is CASSFGGMGSYEQYF.

The table lists this clonotype with a few counts. This sequence joins TRBV19 and TRBJ2-3, with 7 bases identical to TRBD2. The V gene end was trimmed by 6 bases and the J gene end by 2 bases; junction bases not matched to a gene: 11. This CDR3 region has 16 residues. The germline V gene has CDR1 LNHDA and CDR2 SQIVND (reference sequence). Here the CDR3 reads CASRGRAGADTDTQYF. The CDR3 bases are TGTGCCAGTAGGGGTCGGGCGGGAGCAGACACAGATACGCAGTATTTT.

The genes are TRBV20-1 and TRBJ2-3, with 11 bases that match TRBD2. J lost 6 bases, V lost 4 bases, and 9 bases had no gene match. The germline gives CDR1 DFQATT, CDR2 SNEGSKA (reference sequence). The CDR3 contains 15 residues. In nucleotides, the CDR3 is TGCAGTGCTACTCATAGCGGGAGGGGTCCGGATACGCAGTATTTT. It yields the protein CSATHSGRGPDTQYF.

In its sample, this clonotype was seen a few times. This chain links TRBV4-3 with TRBJ2-7, with unresolved D. The CDR3 is 12 residues long. CDR1 LGHNA and CDR2 YSLEER come from the germline V gene. Between the trimmed V and J ends, which lost 2 bases and 5 bases, there was a span of 7 bases. The CDR3 sequence: CASSQRRDEQYF. The CDR3 DNA sequence: TGCGCCAGCAGCCAAAGAAGAGACGAGCAGTACTTC.

The CDR3 protein is CASSPGTGGTSYEQYF. The DNA for the CDR3 is TGTGCCAGCAGCCCGGGAACAGGGGGTACGTCCTACGAGCAGTACTTC. The genes are TRBV11-3 and TRBJ2-7; TRBD1 matches 8 bases. Germline V gene sequence: CDR1 SGHNT, CDR2 YENEEA. V was pared by 5 bases and J by 1 base, with 10 bases of the junction left unmatched. The CDR3 is made up of 16 amino acids.

This chain links TRBV9 with TRBJ2-7; the D is unclear. The germline V gene encodes CDR1 SGDLS and CDR2 YYNGEE. The CDR3 covers 12 residues. The germline V and J ends were trimmed by 9 bases and 3 bases, with 13 bases remaining between them. This CDR3 is CATRSQDYEQYF. In DNA, the CDR3 is TGTGCCACAAGATCACAAGACTACGAGCAGTACTTC.

This clonotype was counted a few times. This chain joins TRBV7-2 and TRBJ2-1; TRBD2 matches 7 bases. The length of the CDR3 is 15 residues. Germline V CDR1 and CDR2: SGHTA, FQGNSA. With 7 bases clipped from V and 6 bases from J, the junction kept 12 bases outside the gene matches. CDR3: CASTPGLLEANEQFF. The CDR3 region has the DNA TGTGCCAGCACCCCGGGACTACTTGAAGCCAATGAGCAGTTCTTC.

By share of the sample, this clonotype is medium-sized. This chain connects TRBV5-5 to TRBJ2-4; possibly TRBD2 for D (6 bases). The CDR3 has 13 residues. Germline assignment: CDR1 SGHKS and CDR2 YYEKEE (reference sequence). V lost 2 bases to trimming and J lost 7 bases, with 10 bases between them. CDR3 DNA: TGTGCCAGCAGCTTCCTGGGGACTAACATTCAGTACTTC. Its protein product is CASSFLGTNIQYF.

The chain couples TRBV29-1 to TRBJ1-1; 12 bases align to TRBD1. V trimming: 7 bases; J trimming: 10 bases; junction bases outside the gene matches: 13. Germline CDR1 is SQVTM and CDR2 is ANQGSEA. The length of the CDR3 is 14 residues. The CDR3 DNA is TGCAGCGCTGCTCTCGGGACAGGGGGCACCTTAGCTTTCTTT. Its translation: CSAALGTGGTLAFF. Full variable domain (outside the CDR3, taken from reference TRBV29-1 and TRBJ1-1): SAVISQKPSRDICQRGTSLTIQCQVDSQVTMMFWYRQQPGQSLTLIATANQGSEATYESGFVIDKFPISRPNLTFSTLTVSNMSPEDSSIYLCSAALGTGGTLAFFGQGTRLTVV.

This clonotype was recorded a few times. The chain combines TRBV5-5 with TRBJ2-7; 9 nucleotides line up with TRBD1. The V segment lost 4 bases and the J segment 7 bases; nucleotides outside the gene matches: 12. The germline V gene has CDR1 SGHKS and CDR2 YYEKEE (reference sequence). CDR3 size: 15 residues. CDR3 in DNA: TGTGCCAGCAGCACGGACAGGGGACTGCCACGGGAGCAGTACTTC. This encodes CASSTDRGLPREQYF.

By share of the sample, this clonotype is medium-sized. The CDR3 DNA reads TGTGCCAGCAGCCGCCCCGTTTCCTACGAGCAGTACTTC. This translates into CASSRPVSYEQYF. The rearrangement uses TRBV7-9 and TRBJ2-7; no firm D call. CDR1 is SEHNR and CDR2 is FQNEAQ in the germline V gene (reference sequence). CDR3 size: 13 residues. V gave up 5 bases and J gave up 1 base, with 9 bases separating them.

Relative to its sample, this clonotype is medium-sized. This chain links TRBV9 with TRBJ1-3; 10 bases map to TRBD1. The CDR3 contains 16 residues. CDR1 SGDLS and CDR2 YYNGEE come from the germline V gene. Losses at the gene ends were 3 bases for V and 2 bases for J; bases not matched to a gene: 5. The CDR3 protein is CASSETGGNAGNTIYF. In DNA, the CDR3 is TGTGCCAGCAGCGAGACAGGGGGCAATGCTGGAAACACCATATATTTT.

By share of the sample, this clonotype is medium-sized (0.01 to 0.1%). V usage is TRBV19 and J usage is TRBJ2-7; D call uncertain. Germline V lookup: CDR1 LNHDA, CDR2 SQIVND (reference sequence). The CDR3 runs to 11 residues. Trimming removed 5 bases from V and 5 bases from J, with 7 bases in between. For the CDR3, the DNA is TGTGCCAGTAGTTTACGGAACGAGCAGTACTTC. Its protein product is CASSLRNEQYF.

This chain connects TRBV6-5 to TRBJ1-5, with 9 positions matching TRBD1. V lost 7 bases to trimming and J lost 7 bases; unmatched junction nucleotides: 8. Germline V gene sequence: CDR1 MNHEY, CDR2 SVGAGI. This CDR3 spans 14 amino acids. The CDR3 DNA reads as TGTGCCAGCACTCTCGGACAGGGGACCCAGCCCCAGCATTTT. Translation gives CASTLGQGTQPQHF.

The chain combines TRBV20-1 with TRBJ2-1; D perhaps matches TRBD1 (7 bases). The germline V gene has CDR1 DFQATT and CDR2 SNEGSKA (reference sequence). The germline V and J ends were trimmed by 5 bases and 3 bases, with 20 bases remaining between them. This CDR3 region has 16 residues. The CDR3 nucleotides are TGCAGTGCTCTTCGACGTTCAGGGGGGTACTACAATGAGCAGTTCTTC. This encodes CSALRRSGGYYNEQFF.

This clonotype has a handful of counts. The rearrangement uses TRBV12-3 or TRBV12-4 and TRBJ2-3; 7 nucleotides match TRBD1. CDR3 length: 12 residues. V dropped 5 bases and J dropped 12; count of bases not matched to a gene: 8. CDR3: CASSSDRVGQYF. The CDR3, as DNA: TGTGCCAGCAGTAGCGACAGGGTCGGTCAGTATTTT.

This clonotype occurred a few times. The chain has TRBV5-1 and TRBJ1-1; D ambiguous. The length of the CDR3 is 13 residues. Trimming stripped 5 bases from V and 6 bases from J, with 14 bases between. Germline CDR1 reads SGHRS; CDR2 reads YFSETQ. The CDR3 DNA reads TGCGCCAGCAGTATGATCATCGGGGCTGAAGCTTTCTTT. It is translated as CASSMIIGAEAFF.